The rows below give T cell receptor beta chains drawn from one sample of a study of blood T cells in healthy people across ages. MiXCR was run by TCRdb on the 5' RACE reads, yielding one entry per CDR3 protein. The repertoire has about 1.4 million distinct CDR3 sequences, approximately 59% of them found once; the top ten carry 6.5% to 8.5%. Source material: blood. The origin of the receptors is a man between 18 and 35 years old in good health. Each CDR3 is given with its conserved first and last residue. D genes are given only for firm matches. The size field is filled for only some rows; it gives once, few, many or a size class.

>TRBV7-9|.|.
CASQSGQGYGYTF
>TRBV5-1|.|.
CASSILTSFQETQYF
>TRBV7-2|.|.
CASSSGGGVADTQYF
>TRBV29-1|.|.
CSVEGSAEAFF
>TRBV4-1|.|.
CASSQEGFGGGPNYGYTF
>TRBV2|.|TRBD1
CASNRGNQPQHF
>TRBV4-1|.|.
CASSQDVQPYEQYF
>TRBV29-1|.|TRBD2
CSGGPGLAGTDTQYF
>TRBV12-3/TRBV12-4|.|TRBD2
CASSLVVAGWGETQYF
>TRBV29-1|.|.
CSVGALGTASYNEQFF
>TRBV3-1|.|TRBD1
CASSRVRDRADTQYF
>TRBV15|few|.
CATSRARLLSSTDTQYF
>TRBV20-1|.|TRBD2
CSAKTGTNSYEQYF
>TRBV6-2/TRBV6-3|.|.
CASSKVGRHRDTQYF
>TRBV7-2|.|TRBD2
CASSSTSGGAYEQFF
>TRBV6-1|.|TRBD2
CASSVSSGTQYF
>TRBV9|.|.
CASSPRAAVSYNEQFF
>TRBV6-5|.|.
CASSKDSVPYNSPLHF
>TRBV20-1|.|.
CSATGGHTIYF
>TRBV5-8|.|.
CASSLQVGFADTQYF
>TRBV6-2/TRBV6-3|.|.
CASSYSILRRVRTDTQYF
>TRBV14|.|.
CASSQDGQLQETQYF
>TRBV29-1|.|TRBD2
CSVGLVAGVTDTQYF
>TRBV7-9|few|.
CASSSTGPLHYEQYF
>TRBV7-2|.|TRBD2
CASSLPSNTSGGSYEQYF
>TRBV15|few|.
CATNPTEQETQYF
>TRBV11-2|.|.
CASSLGGPDRLYSNQPQHF
>TRBV20-1|.|.
CSASVQFSYEQYF
>TRBV29-1|.|.
CSVTGTDTQYF
>TRBV27|.|.
CASKLTRGTEQYF
>TRBV20-1|.|.
CSARPGPGQPQHF
>TRBV12-3/TRBV12-4|.|TRBD1
CATEAGTGGSYNEQFF
>TRBV6-5|.|.
CASSYVVLHLRPNYGYTF
>TRBV11-2|.|.
CASSLNFVNEQFF
>TRBV7-2|.|TRBD1
CASSTQIRQGGEKGANVLTF
>TRBV12-3/TRBV12-4|once|.
CASSFTDVAYEQYF
>TRBV15|.|TRBD1
CATSSLRQGDGGYTF
>TRBV25-1|.|TRBD1
CASSETGVRETQYF
>TRBV20-1|.|.
CSARDFGEPEKLFF
>TRBV6-6|few|TRBD1
CASSRDRYSQETQYF
>TRBV5-1|.|TRBD2
CASSPWGTSGTYNEQFF
>TRBV27|.|TRBD1
CASSLNLRGPYEQYF
>TRBV15|few|.
CATSRGQFPYNEQFF
>TRBV4-1|.|TRBD2
CASSRDPLAGSGNEQFF
>TRBV7-9|.|.
CASSPTDATNEKLFF
>TRBV6-2/TRBV6-3|.|.
CASSSRGREEGRKTQYF
>TRBV20-1|few|TRBD2
CSARVTSDNEQFF
>TRBV20-1|few|.
CSAPPPGSNEQYF
>TRBV3-1|.|TRBD1
CASSQARAGGEAFF
>TRBV6-5|.|TRBD1
CASSYRRTGSYEQYF
>TRBV7-2|.|TRBD2
CASNLSGGMGKNIQYF
>TRBV4-1|.|TRBD1
CASSQDIGTGGGVVANVLTF
>TRBV6-5|.|TRBD2
CASLGGRAEIHEQFF